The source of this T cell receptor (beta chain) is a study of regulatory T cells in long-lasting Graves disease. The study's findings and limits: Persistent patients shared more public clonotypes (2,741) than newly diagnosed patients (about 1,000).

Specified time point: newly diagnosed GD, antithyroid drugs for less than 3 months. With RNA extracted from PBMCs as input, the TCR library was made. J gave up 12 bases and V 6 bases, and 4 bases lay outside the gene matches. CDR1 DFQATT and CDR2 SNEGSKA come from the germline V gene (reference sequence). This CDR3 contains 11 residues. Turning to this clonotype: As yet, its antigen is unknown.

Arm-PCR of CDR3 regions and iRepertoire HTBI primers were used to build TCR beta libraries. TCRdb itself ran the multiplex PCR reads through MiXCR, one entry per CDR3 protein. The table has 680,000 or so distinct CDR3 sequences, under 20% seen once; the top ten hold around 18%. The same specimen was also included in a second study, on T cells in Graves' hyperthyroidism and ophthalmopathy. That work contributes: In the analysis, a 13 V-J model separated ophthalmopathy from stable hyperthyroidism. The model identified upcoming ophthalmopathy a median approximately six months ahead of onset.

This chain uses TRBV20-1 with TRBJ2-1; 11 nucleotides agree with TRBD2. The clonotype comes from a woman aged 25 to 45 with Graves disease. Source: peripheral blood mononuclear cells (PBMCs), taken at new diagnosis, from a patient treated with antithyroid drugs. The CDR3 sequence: CSAAGLAVQFF. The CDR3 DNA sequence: TGCAGTGCCGCGGGACTAGCGGTGCAGTTCTTC.